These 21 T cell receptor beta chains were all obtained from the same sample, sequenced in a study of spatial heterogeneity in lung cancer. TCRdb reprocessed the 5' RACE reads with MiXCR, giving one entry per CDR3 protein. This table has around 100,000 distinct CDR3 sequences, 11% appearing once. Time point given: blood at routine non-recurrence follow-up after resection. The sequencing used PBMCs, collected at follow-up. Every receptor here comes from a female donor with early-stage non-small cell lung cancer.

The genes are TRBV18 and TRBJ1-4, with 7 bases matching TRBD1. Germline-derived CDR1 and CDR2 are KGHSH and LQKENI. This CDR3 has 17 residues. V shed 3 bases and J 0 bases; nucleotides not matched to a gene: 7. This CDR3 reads CASSPDRTSATNEKLFF. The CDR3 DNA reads TGTGCCAGCTCACCGGACAGGACCTCTGCAACTAATGAAAAACTGTTTTTT.

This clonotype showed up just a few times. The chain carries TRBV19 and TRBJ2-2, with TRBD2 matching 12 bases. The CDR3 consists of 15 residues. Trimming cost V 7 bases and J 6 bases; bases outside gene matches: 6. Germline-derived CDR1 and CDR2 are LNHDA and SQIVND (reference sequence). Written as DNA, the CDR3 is TGTGCCAGTAATAGACTAGCGGGAGCGGCCGGGGAGCTGTTTTTT. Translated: CASNRLAGAAGELFF.

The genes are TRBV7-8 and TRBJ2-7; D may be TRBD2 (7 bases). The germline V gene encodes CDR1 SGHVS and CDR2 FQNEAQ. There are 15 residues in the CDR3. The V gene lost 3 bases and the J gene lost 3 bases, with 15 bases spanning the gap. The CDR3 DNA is TGTGCCAGCAGCTTTGGGGGGGGCTCCCACTACGAGCAGTACTTC. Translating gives CASSFGGGSHYEQYF.

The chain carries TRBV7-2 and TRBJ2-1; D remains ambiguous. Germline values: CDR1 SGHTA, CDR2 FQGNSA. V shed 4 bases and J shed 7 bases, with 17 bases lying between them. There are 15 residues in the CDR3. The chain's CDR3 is CASSSVPASWNEQFF. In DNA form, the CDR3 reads TGTGCCAGCAGCTCCGTTCCGGCCAGCTGGAATGAGCAGTTCTTC.

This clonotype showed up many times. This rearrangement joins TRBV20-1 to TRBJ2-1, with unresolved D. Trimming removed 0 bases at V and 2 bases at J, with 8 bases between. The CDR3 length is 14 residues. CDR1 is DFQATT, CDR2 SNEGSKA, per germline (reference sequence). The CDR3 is CSARDAFAYNEQFF. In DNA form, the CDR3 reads TGCAGTGCTAGAGATGCCTTTGCCTACAATGAGCAGTTCTTC.

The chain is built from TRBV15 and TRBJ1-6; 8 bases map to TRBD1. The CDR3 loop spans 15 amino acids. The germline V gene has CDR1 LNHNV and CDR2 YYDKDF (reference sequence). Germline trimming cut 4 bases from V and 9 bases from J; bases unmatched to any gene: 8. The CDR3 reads CATSKWTGRGSPLHF. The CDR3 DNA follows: TGTGCCACCAGCAAATGGACAGGGCGAGGTTCACCCCTCCACTTT.

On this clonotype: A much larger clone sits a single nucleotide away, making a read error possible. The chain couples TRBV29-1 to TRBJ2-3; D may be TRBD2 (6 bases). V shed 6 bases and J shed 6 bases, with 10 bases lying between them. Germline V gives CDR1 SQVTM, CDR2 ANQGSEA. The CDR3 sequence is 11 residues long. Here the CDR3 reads CSVRRGDTQYF. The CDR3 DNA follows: TGCAGCGTACGACGGGGGGATACGCAGTATTTT.

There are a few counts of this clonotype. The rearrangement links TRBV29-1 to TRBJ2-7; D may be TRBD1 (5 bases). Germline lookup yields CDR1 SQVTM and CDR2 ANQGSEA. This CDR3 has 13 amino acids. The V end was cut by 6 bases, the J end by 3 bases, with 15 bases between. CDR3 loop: CSVRVQENYEQYF. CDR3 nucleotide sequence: TGCAGCGTCAGGGTCCAGGAAAACTACGAGCAGTACTTC.

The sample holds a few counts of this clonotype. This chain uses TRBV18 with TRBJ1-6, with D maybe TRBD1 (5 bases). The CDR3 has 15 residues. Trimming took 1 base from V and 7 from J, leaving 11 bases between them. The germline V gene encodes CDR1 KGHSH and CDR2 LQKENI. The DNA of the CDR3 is TGTGCCAGCTCACCACGATCTGGGACGAATTCACCCCTCCACTTT. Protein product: CASSPRSGTNSPLHF.

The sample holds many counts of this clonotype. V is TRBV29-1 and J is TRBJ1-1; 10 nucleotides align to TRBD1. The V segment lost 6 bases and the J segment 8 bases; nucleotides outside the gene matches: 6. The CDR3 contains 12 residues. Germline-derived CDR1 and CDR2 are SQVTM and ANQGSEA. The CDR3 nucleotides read TGCAGCGTCCGACAGGGGGCGTACGAAGCTTTCTTT. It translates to CSVRQGAYEAFF.

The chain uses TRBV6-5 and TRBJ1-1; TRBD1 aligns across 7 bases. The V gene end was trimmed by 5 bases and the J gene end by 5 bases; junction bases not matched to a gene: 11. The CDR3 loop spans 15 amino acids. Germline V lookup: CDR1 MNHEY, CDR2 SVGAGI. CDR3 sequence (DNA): TGTGCCAGCAGTCCCGCCCCAGACAGGGTTACTGAAGCTTTCTTT. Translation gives CASSPAPDRVTEAFF.

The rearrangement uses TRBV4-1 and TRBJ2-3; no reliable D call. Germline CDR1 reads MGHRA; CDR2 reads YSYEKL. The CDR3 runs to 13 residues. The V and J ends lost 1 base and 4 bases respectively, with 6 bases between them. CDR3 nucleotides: TGCGCCAGCAGCCAAGTTAAGCCAGATACGCAGTATTTT. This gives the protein CASSQVKPDTQYF.

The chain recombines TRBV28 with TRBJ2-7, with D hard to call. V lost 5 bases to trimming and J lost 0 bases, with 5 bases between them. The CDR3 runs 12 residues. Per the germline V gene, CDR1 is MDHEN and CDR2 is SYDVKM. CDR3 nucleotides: TGTGCCAGCAGTCCCTTCTCCTACGAGCAGTACTTC. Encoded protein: CASSPFSYEQYF.

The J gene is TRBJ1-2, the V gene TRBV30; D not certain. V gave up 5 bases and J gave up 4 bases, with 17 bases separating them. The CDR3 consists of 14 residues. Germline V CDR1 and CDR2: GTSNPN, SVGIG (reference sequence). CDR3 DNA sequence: TGTGCCTGGTCGAGTAGTGCATCTCGCTATGGCTACACCTTC. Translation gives CAWSSSASRYGYTF.

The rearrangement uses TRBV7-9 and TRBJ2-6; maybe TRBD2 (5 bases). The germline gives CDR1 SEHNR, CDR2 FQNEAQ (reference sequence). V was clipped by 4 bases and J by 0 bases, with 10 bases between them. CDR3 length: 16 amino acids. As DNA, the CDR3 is TGTGCCAGCAGCTCGAGGGAATACTCTGGGGCCAACGTCCTGACTTTC. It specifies CASSSREYSGANVLTF. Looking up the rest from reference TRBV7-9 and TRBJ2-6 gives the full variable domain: DTGVSQNPRHKITKRGQNVTFRCDPISEHNRLYWYRQTLGQGPEFLTYFQNEAQLEKSRLLSDRFSAERPKGSFSTLEIQRTEQGDSAMYLCASSSREYSGANVLTFGAGSRLTVL.

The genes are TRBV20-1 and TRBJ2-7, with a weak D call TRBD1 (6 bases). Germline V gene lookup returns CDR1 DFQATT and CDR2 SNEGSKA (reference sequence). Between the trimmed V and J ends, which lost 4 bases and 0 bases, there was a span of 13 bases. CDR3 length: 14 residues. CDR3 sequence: CSAKRQGSSYEQYF. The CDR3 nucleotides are TGCAGTGCTAAGAGGCAGGGGAGCTCCTACGAGCAGTACTTC.

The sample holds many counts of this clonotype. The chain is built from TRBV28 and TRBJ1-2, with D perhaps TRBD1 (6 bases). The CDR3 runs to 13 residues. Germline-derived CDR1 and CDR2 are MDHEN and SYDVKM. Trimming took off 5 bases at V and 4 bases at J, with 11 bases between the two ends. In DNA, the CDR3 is TGTGCCAGCAGTGAAGCCAGGGGCTATGGCTACACCTTC. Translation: CASSEARGYGYTF.

CDR3 DNA: TGCAGTGCTTCGGACAGGGGGAGAAATAATTCACCCCTCCACTTT. This sequence encodes CSASDRGRNNSPLHF. The J gene is TRBJ1-6, the V gene TRBV20-1, with 10 bases that match TRBD1. This CDR3 contains 15 residues. CDR1 DFQATT and CDR2 SNEGSKA come from the germline V gene (reference sequence). V lost 5 bases, J lost 5 bases, and 6 bases stayed unmatched.

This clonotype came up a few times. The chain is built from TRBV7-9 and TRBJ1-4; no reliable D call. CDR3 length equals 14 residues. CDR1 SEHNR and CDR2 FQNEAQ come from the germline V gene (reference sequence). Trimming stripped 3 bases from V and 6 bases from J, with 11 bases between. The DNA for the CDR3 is TGTGCCAGCAGCTTGGCAGGCAGATATGAAAAACTGTTTTTT. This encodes CASSLAGRYEKLFF.

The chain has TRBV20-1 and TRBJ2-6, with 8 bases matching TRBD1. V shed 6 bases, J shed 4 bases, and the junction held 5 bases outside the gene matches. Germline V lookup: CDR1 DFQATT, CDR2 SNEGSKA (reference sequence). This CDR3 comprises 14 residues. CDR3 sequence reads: CSAPTGAGANVLTF. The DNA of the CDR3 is TGCAGTGCACCGACAGGGGCCGGGGCCAACGTCCTGACTTTC.

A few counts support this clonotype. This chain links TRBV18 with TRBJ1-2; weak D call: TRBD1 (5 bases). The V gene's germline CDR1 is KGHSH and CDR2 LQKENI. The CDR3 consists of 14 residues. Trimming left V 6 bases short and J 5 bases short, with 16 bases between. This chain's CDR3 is CASSLSAGPYGYTF. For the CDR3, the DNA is TGTGCCAGCTCCTTATCAGCAGGGCCGTATGGCTACACCTTC.